This T cell receptor beta chain was documented in a study of long-term antiretroviral therapy in people with HIV. Regarding the study as a whole: The study found that diversity rose after ART but stayed below transplant donor controls. Specimen acquisition occurred between about 2003 and 2018, potentially under older ART regimens.

With survey level as its setting, the immunoSEQ assay was v3.0. Assay: immunoSEQ multiplex PCR; the TCRdb copy retains only in-frame clones and omits some. Altogether 15,000 to 20,000 clones are present, roughly four fifths being singletons, with the ten largest covering around 6.9%. A note on this clone: What it binds is not known.

V was pared by 4 bases and J by 9 bases, with 11 bases of the junction left unmatched. The CDR3 is 15 amino acids. Germline CDR1 reads MNHNS; CDR2 reads SASEGT. Per individual, the PBMC samples numbered at least one pre-ART and at least two post-ART. Every HIV-positive participant received treatment in the United States. The TCR sequence derives from a man aged 45 to 65 with HIV. The input for sequencing was unsorted PBMCs, taken 2.2 years after starting antiretroviral therapy. The chain carries TRBV6-1 and TRBJ2-1; 8 bases align to TRBD2. The CDR3 reads CASSVLAEPRGEQFF. CDR3 bases: TGTGCCAGCAGTGTACTAGCGGAGCCCCGCGGTGAGCAGTTCTTC.